Below are 10 T cell receptor beta chains sequenced from a single sample in a study of blood T cells in healthy people across ages. Sample-barcoded 5' priming and a J-beta primer mix drove a second PCR of about 7 to 12 cycles. A single record per CDR3 protein comes from TCRdb applying MiXCR to the 5' RACE reads. The sample includes around 690,000 distinct CDR3 sequences, around 54% of them seen just once. The sequencing sample was made of blood. The receptor set was obtained from a man aged 60-69 years in good health.

This chain links TRBV3-1 with TRBJ2-7; 11 bases are a match to TRBD2. The J call may be incorrect, as the DNA end agrees better with TRBJ2-5. The germline V gene has CDR1 LGHDT and CDR2 YNNKEL (reference sequence). The CDR3 has 18 amino acids. The CDR3 spells CASAPRLAGGSTGETQYF. CDR3 in DNA: TGTGCCAGCGCGCCCCGTCTAGCGGGGGGTTCCACGGGCGAGACCCAGTACTTC.

This rearrangement joins TRBV14 to TRBJ1-6; D is possibly TRBD1 (5 bases). The V end lost 4 bases, the J end lost 0 bases, and 13 bases lay between the germline ends. The CDR3 length is 17 residues. Germline CDR1 reads SGHDN; CDR2 reads FVKESK. This CDR3 is CASSLAQGSSYNSPLHF. As DNA, the CDR3 is TGTGCCAGCAGCCTAGCCCAGGGTAGCTCCTATAATTCACCCCTCCACTTT. Combining the CDR3 with reference TRBV14 and TRBJ1-6 gives the whole variable domain EAGVTQFPSHSVIEKGQTVTLRCDPISGHDNLYWYRRVMGKEIKFLLHFVKESKQDESGMPNNRFLAERTGGTYSTLKVQPAELEDSGVYFCASSLAQGSSYNSPLHFGNGTRLTVT.

The rearrangement links TRBV10-3 to TRBJ1-5; 7 positions match TRBD1. The V and J ends lost 10 bases and 4 bases, in that order; junction bases with no gene match: 7. Germline V gives CDR1 ENHRY, CDR2 SYGVKD. This CDR3 has 13 amino acids. The CDR3: CATTGDPNQPQHF. For the CDR3, the DNA is TGTGCCACCACAGGGGATCCTAATCAGCCCCAGCATTTT.

V usage is TRBV2 and J usage is TRBJ2-1, with 10 bases that match TRBD2. CDR3 length equals 16 residues. V lost 6 bases and J lost 10; bases outside the gene matches: 15. Germline CDR1 is SNHLY and CDR2 is FYNNEI. The CDR3 region is CASRGGLLAGNREQFF. The CDR3 DNA reads TGTGCCAGCAGGGGTGGCCTACTAGCGGGGAATCGGGAGCAGTTCTTC.

V and J are TRBV27 and TRBJ2-5, with 8 bases that match TRBD1. This CDR3 is 16 amino acids long. The V gene end was trimmed by 7 bases and the J gene end by 4 bases; junction bases not matched to a gene: 14. CDR1 and CDR2 (germline): MNHEY, SMNVEV (reference sequence). The CDR3 DNA reads as TGTGCCAGCACCAAACGGACAGGGTCTGGTCTAGAGACCCAGTACTTC. It yields the protein CASTKRTGSGLETQYF.

This clonotype was picked up many times. Germline is not matched at one junction end, which may reflect a read error. This rearrangement joins TRBV12-3 or TRBV12-4 to TRBJ2-3, with 11 bases lining up with TRBD1. The CDR3 is 15 residues long. The CDR3 coding sequence is TGTGCCAGCAAATGGACAGGGGGCAGAGCAGATGCGCAGTATTTT. As protein: CASKWTGGRADAQYF.

The V call is TRBV18, the J call TRBJ2-3; the D gene is possibly TRBD2 (6 bases). V was cut by 5 bases and J by 2 bases, with 11 bases left in between. The CDR3 extends over 14 amino acids. CDR1 is KGHSH, CDR2 LQKENI, per germline. The CDR3 region is CASSTRDHTDTQYF. The CDR3 region has the DNA TGTGCCAGCTCAACGCGGGACCACACAGATACGCAGTATTTT.

This chain uses TRBV6-2 or TRBV6-3 with TRBJ2-1, with 7 bases identical to TRBD2. Germline V gene data show CDR1 as MNHEY and CDR2 as SVGEGT. V shed 4 bases and J 4 bases; nucleotides not matched to a gene: 16. CDR3 length equals 18 residues. The CDR3 DNA reads as TGTGCCAGCAGTTGGGGACGCCTCCAGCGGGGAGTTTACAATGAGCAGTTCTTC. It is translated as CASSWGRLQRGVYNEQFF.

This clonotype occurred a few times. The J gene is TRBJ2-5, the V gene TRBV9; 11 nucleotides match TRBD1. With V trimmed by 4 bases and J by 2 bases, 4 bases remained unmatched. CDR3 length: 15 residues. The germline V gene has CDR1 SGDLS and CDR2 YYNGEE. The CDR3 loop reads CASSPGDRGQETQYF. The CDR3 DNA follows: TGTGCCAGCAGCCCCGGGGACAGGGGGCAAGAGACCCAGTACTTC.

The genes are TRBV10-3 and TRBJ2-1; D may match TRBD1 or TRBD2 (6 bases each). The V and J ends lost 8 bases and 0 bases respectively, with 20 bases between them. CDR3 length: 17 residues. Germline V gene sequence: CDR1 ENHRY, CDR2 SYGVKD. The CDR3 region is CAIGGSNSGLSYNEQFF. CDR3 bases: TGTGCCATCGGGGGCTCAAATAGCGGTCTCTCCTACAATGAGCAGTTCTTC.